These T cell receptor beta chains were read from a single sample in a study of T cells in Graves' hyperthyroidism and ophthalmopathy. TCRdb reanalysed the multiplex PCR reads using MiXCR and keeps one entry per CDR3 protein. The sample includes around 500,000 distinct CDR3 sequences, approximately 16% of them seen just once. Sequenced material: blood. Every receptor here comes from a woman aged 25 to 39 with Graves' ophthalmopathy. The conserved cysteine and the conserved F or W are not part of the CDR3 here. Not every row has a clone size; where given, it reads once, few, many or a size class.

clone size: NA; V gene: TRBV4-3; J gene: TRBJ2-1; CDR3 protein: ASSHGTSAGNEQF
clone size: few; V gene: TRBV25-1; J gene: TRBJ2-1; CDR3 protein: ASSGEVPYNEQF
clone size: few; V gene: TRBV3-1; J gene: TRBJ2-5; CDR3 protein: ASSLGVIAGEETQY
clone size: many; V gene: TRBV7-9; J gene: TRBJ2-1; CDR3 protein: ASSREPNNEQF
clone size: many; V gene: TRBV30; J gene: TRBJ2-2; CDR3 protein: AWSRGPSGELF
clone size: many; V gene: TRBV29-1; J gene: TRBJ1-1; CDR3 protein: SVVKDTEAF
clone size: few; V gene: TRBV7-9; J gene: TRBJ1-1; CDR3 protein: ASDTGLRNTEAF
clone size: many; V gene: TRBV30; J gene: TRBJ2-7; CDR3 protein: AWSVAGAGEQY
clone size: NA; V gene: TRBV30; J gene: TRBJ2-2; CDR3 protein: AWSVYRNTGELF
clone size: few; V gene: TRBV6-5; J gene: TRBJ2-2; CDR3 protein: ASSYSTGLAGMGELF
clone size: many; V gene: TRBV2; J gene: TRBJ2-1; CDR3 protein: AGRLGGNEQF
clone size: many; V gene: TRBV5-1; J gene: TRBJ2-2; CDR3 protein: ASSLIPVGSTGELF
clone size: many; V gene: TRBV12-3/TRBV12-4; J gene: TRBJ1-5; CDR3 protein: ASSLGVIGNQPQH
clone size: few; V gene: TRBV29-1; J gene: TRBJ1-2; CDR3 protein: MFGGAEGYT
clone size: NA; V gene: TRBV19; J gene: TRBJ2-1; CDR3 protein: ASARTSYNEQF
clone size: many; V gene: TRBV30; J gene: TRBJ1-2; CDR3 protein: AWSEGQGDNYGYT
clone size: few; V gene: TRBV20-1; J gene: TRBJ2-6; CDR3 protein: SARDGRASGANVLT
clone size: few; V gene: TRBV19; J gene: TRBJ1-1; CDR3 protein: ASSIVLRGVGTEAF
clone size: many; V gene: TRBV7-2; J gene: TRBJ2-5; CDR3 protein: ASSKGISSETQY
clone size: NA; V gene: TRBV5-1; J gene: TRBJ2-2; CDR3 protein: ASSLEAPRNGELF
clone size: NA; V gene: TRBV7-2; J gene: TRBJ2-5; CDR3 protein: ASSSEIIRETQY
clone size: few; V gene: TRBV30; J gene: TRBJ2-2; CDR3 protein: ALRENTGELF
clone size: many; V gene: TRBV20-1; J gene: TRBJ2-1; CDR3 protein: SSTLAGAYNEQF
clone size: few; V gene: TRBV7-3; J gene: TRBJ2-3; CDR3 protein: ASSSGGGADTQY
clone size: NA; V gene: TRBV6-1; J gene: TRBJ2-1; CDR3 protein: ASSVGWGGEQF
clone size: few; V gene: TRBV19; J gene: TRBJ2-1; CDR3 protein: ASSTLGQESSYNEQF
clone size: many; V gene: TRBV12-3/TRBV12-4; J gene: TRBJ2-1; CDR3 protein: ASSSAGLESSYNEQF
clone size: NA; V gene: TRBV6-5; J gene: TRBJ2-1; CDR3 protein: ASSYPSRQGKF
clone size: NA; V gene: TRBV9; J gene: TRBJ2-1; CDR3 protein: ASSVGPGSYNEQF
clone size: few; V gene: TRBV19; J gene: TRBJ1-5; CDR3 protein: ASSPSGLRVRNQPQH
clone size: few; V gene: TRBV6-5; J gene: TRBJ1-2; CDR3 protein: ASSRTRNYGYT
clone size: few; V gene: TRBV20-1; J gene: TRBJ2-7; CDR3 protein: SAGGRSEYEQY
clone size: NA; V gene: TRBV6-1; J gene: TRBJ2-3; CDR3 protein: ASRKTAGSTDTQY
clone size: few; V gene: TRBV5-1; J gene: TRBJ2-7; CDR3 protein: ASSFGDRASGDEQY
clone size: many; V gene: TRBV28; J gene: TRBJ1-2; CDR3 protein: ASSSRKTENYGYT
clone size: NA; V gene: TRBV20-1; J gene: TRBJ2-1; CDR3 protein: SARDPSGIGSYNEQF